This section outlines one T cell receptor beta chain sequence together with its context. Antigen: not known. Vbeta (60) and Jbeta (13) primers were used in the PCR. The protocol was immunoSEQ multiplex PCR, while the TCRdb copy is restricted to in-frame clones and leaves out a portion. The data show 35,000 to 45,000 clones, about half seen once. The CDR3 has 15 residues. CDR1 is WSHSY and CDR2 is SAAADI in the germline V gene. V dropped 7 bases and J dropped 5; count of bases not matched to a gene: 6. The sample belongs to a study of cytomegalovirus exposure and HLA in healthy donors. Study results and caveats: Listed as cytomegalovirus-associated were 164 TCR beta chains. A later analysis associated 15,000 to 20,000 TCR beta sequences with HLA alleles at a 0.05 false discovery rate.

The sample comprised PBMCs. The sequence was collected from a man aged 55-75 years in good health and CMV-seronegative. This sequence joins TRBV10-2 and TRBJ2-5, with 14 bases aligning to TRBD2. The CDR3 nucleotides read TGCGCCAGCAAGGGACTAGCGGGAGTTTCGGAGACCCAGTACTTC. It specifies CASKGLAGVSETQYF.